This passage covers 15 T cell receptor beta chains from one sample sequenced in a study of shared clonotypes between healthy human individuals. Using immunoSEQ multiplex PCR, the repertoire was profiled, and TCRdb retains in-frame clones only, with some absent. Of some 2.1 million clones listed, around 95% are singletons. The sample was naive CD4+ T cells sorted from blood. Regarding subset: CD45RA+ positively selected. Receptors were obtained from a young man in good health.

The chain uses TRBV18 and TRBJ2-5; 9 positions match TRBD2. The CDR3 extends over 19 amino acids. V gave up 3 bases and J gave up 1 base; unmatched junction bases: 15. Germline V gene lookup returns CDR1 KGHSH and CDR2 LQKENI. CDR3 sequence reads: CASSPQPNLAGRTQETQYF. The CDR3, as DNA: TGTGCCAGCTCACCGCAGCCAAACCTAGCGGGAAGGACCCAAGAGACCCAGTACTTC.

This chain joins TRBV6-1 and TRBJ1-6, with D unclear. Between the trimmed V and J ends, which lost 4 bases and 7 bases, there was a span of 14 bases. The CDR3 has 15 amino acids. Germline CDR1 is MNHNS and CDR2 is SASEGT. The CDR3: CASSAGGQKNSPLHF. As DNA, the CDR3 is TGTGCCAGCAGTGCCGGAGGGCAGAAGAATTCACCCCTCCACTTT.

The chain recombines TRBV6-6 with TRBJ1-6; 8 bases are a match to TRBD1. The CDR3 totals 15 residues. V lost 8 bases and J lost 8; bases outside the gene matches: 11. Germline-derived CDR1 and CDR2 are MNHNY and SVGAGI (reference sequence). CDR3 sequence (DNA): TGTGCCAGCGAAAACGGACAGGGAAGAGATTCACCCCTCCACTTT. Its translation is CASENGQGRDSPLHF.

The chain carries TRBV5-1 and TRBJ2-1, with D perhaps TRBD1 (5 bases). CDR1 is SGHRS, CDR2 YFSETQ, per germline. V gave up 4 bases and J gave up 2 bases, with 13 bases separating them. The length of the CDR3 is 15 residues. The CDR3 DNA reads as TGCGCCAGCAGCCCAGGGTCTACCGCCTACAATGAGCAGTTCTTC. It is translated as CASSPGSTAYNEQFF. The full variable domain, rest sourced from reference TRBV5-1 and TRBJ2-1, is KAGVTQTPRYLIKTRGQQVTLSCSPISGHRSVSWYQQTPGQGLQFLFEYFSETQRNKGNFPGRFSGRQFSNSRSEMNVSTLELGDSALYLCASSPGSTAYNEQFFGPGTRLTVL.

The J gene is TRBJ1-5, the V gene TRBV27, with D possibly being TRBD1 (6 bases). The germline V and J ends were trimmed by 2 bases and 4 bases, with 15 bases remaining between them. CDR3 length: 16 amino acids. CDR1 is MNHEY and CDR2 is SMNVEV in the germline V gene (reference sequence). Here the CDR3 DNA reads TGTGCCAGCAGTTTAGGGTCTGGGGGCGGGAATCAGCCCCAGCATTTT. Its protein is CASSLGSGGGNQPQHF.

The rearrangement uses TRBV13 and TRBJ1-1; D is perhaps TRBD1 (5 bases). Trimming pared 3 bases from V and 0 bases from J, leaving 8 bases between. Per germline, CDR1 PRHDT and CDR2 FYEKMQ (reference sequence). CDR3 length equals 14 residues. CDR3 nucleotides: TGTGCCAGCAGCTTGGGGGTACTGAACACTGAAGCTTTCTTT. This codes for CASSLGVLNTEAFF.

V is TRBV9 and J is TRBJ1-3, with a tentative D call TRBD1 (5 bases). Between the trimmed V and J ends, which lost 5 bases and 1 base, there was a span of 13 bases. Germline CDR1 is SGDLS and CDR2 is YYNGEE. The CDR3 totals 15 residues. The CDR3: CASSSTGLSGNTIYF. The CDR3 DNA sequence: TGTGCCAGCAGTTCCACAGGTTTATCTGGAAACACCATATATTTT.

The chain employs TRBV7-8 and TRBJ1-6; D not resolved. The CDR3 has 15 residues. Germline assignment: CDR1 SGHVS and CDR2 FQNEAQ. Trimming took 6 bases from V and 6 from J, leaving 15 bases between them. The CDR3 spells CASSFRTNPNSPLHF. As DNA, the CDR3 is TGTGCCAGCAGTTTTCGGACGAACCCTAATTCACCCCTCCACTTT.

The V and J genes are TRBV2 and TRBJ2-7, with TRBD1 matching 11 bases. Germline V CDR1 and CDR2: SNHLY, FYNNEI. The CDR3 is 16 amino acids. J lost 5 bases, V lost 0 bases, and 6 bases had no gene match. The CDR3 spells CASSEAGTGGFHEQYF. DNA of the CDR3: TGTGCCAGCAGTGAAGCAGGGACAGGGGGTTTCCACGAGCAGTACTTC.

This clone appeared once. The junction shows a germline mismatch at one end, possibly a read error. This chain joins TRBV2 and TRBJ2-2; D possibly uses TRBD1 or TRBD2 (6 bases each). CDR3 length: 15 residues. The germline gives CDR1 SNHLY, CDR2 FYNNEI. The CDR3 region has the DNA TGTGCCAGCAGTGAAAGGGGGGCGAAAACCGGGGAGCTGTTTTTT. This encodes CASSERGAKTGELFF.

The V call is TRBV6-5, the J call TRBJ1-1; tentatively, D is TRBD1 (5 bases). This CDR3 spans 15 amino acids. Trimming cost V 0 bases and J 1 base, with 9 bases left between them. Germline CDR1 reads MNHEY; CDR2 reads SVGAGI. The CDR3 region has the DNA TGTGCCAGCAGTTACTCGGGGGGGGAGAACACTGAAGCTTTCTTT. This translates into CASSYSGGENTEAFF.

This chain uses TRBV30 with TRBJ1-5; 7 bases are a match to TRBD1. The length of the CDR3 is 18 residues. Per germline, CDR1 GTSNPN and CDR2 SVGIG (reference sequence). The trim removed 1 base at V and 0 bases at J, leaving 12 bases unmatched. CDR3: CAWSADRDSYYSNQPQHF. The CDR3 nucleotides read TGTGCCTGGAGTGCAGACCGGGACAGCTATTATAGCAATCAGCCCCAGCATTTT.

The V and J genes are TRBV15 and TRBJ2-2, with D maybe TRBD1 (6 bases). Germline V gene sequence: CDR1 LNHNV, CDR2 YYDKDF (reference sequence). Trimming shortened V by 1 base and J by 6 bases, and 24 bases separated the two germline ends. The CDR3 sequence is 19 residues long. The CDR3 here is CATSRGSGVAWSPPGELFF. CDR3 nucleotide sequence: TGTGCCACCAGCAGAGGTTCAGGGGTAGCCTGGTCCCCACCCGGGGAGCTGTTTTTT.

Written as DNA, the CDR3 is TGTGCCAGCAGCCACGGAGCTGAAGAGACCCAGTACTTC. Protein sequence: CASSHGAEETQYF. This chain connects TRBV5-4 to TRBJ2-5; D is ambiguous. Germline V gene sequence: CDR1 SGHNT, CDR2 YYREEE (reference sequence). V was trimmed by 4 bases and J by 3 bases, leaving 10 bases between them. This CDR3 is 13 amino acids long. The variable domain in full, with the rest retrieved from reference TRBV5-4 and TRBJ2-5, is ETGVTQSPTHLIKTRGQQVTLRCSSQSGHNTVSWYQQALGQGPQFIFQYYREEENGRGNFPPRFSGLQFPNYSSELNVNALELDDSALYLCASSHGAEETQYFGPGTRLLVL.

The gene calls are TRBV11-2 and TRBJ2-7, with 9 bases fitting TRBD2. The length of the CDR3 is 15 residues. J gave up 0 bases and V 1 base, and 1 base lay outside the gene matches. Germline CDR1 reads SGHAT; CDR2 reads FQNNGV. CDR3 region: CASSLVTSGSYEQYF. In DNA form, the CDR3 reads TGTGCCAGCAGCTTAGTGACTAGCGGCTCCTACGAGCAGTACTTC.